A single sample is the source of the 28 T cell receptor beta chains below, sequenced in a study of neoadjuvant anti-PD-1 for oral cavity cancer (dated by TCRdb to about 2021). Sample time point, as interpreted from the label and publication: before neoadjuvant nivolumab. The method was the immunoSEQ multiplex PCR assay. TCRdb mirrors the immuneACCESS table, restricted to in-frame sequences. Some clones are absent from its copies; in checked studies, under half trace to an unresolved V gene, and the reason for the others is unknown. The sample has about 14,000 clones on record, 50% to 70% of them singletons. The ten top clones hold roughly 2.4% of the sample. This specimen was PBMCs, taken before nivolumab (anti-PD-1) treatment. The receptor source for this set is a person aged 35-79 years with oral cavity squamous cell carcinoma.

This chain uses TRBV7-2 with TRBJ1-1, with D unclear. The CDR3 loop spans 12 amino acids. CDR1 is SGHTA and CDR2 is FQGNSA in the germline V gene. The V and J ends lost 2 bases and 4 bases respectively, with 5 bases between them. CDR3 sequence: CASSLRVTEAFF. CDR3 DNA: TGTGCCAGCAGCTTAAGGGTCACTGAAGCTTTCTTT.

The DNA for the CDR3 is TGTGCTAGTGGCCTTGGCCGGGACCCTCGGACGGAGCTGTTTTTT. It translates to CASGLGRDPRTELFF. The rearrangement joins TRBV12-5 to TRBJ2-2, with D perhaps matching TRBD1 or TRBD2 (5 bases each). V was shortened by 6 bases and J by 10 bases, with 21 bases between the two germline ends. CDR3 length equals 15 residues. Germline CDR1 LGHNT, CDR2 FRNRAP.

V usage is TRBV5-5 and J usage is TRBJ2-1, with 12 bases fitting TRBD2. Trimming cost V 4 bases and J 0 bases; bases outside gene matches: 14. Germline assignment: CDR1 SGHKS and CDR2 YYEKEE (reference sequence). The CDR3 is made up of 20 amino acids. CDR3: CASSHRSSGRDSSSYNEQFF. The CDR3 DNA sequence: TGTGCCAGCAGCCATCGATCTAGCGGGAGGGACTCGAGCTCCTACAATGAGCAGTTCTTC.

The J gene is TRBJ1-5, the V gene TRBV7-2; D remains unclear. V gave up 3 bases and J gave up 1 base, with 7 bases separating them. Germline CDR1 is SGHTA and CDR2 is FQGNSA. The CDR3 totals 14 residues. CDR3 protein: CASSFEVSNQPQHF. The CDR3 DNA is TGTGCCAGCAGCTTTGAGGTCAGCAATCAGCCCCAGCATTTT.

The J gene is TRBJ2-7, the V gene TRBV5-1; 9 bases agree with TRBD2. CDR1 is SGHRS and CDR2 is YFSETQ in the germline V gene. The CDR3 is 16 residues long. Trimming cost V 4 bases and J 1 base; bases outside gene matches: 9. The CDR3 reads CASSDQAGGPSYEQYF. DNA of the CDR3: TGCGCCAGCAGCGATCAAGCGGGGGGACCGTCCTACGAGCAGTACTTC.

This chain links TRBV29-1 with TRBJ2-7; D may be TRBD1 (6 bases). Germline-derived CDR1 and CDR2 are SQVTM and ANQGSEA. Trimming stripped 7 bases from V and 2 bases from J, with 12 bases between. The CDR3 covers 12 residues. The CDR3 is CSGQVGTYEQYF. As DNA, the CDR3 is TGCAGCGGACAGGTTGGAACCTACGAGCAGTACTTC.

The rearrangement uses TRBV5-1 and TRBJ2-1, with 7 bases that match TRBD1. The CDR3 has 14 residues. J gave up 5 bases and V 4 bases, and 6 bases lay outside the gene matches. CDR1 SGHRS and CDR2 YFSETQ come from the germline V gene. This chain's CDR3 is CASSPQTGNNEQFF. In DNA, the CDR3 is TGCGCCAGCAGCCCCCAGACAGGGAACAATGAGCAGTTCTTC.

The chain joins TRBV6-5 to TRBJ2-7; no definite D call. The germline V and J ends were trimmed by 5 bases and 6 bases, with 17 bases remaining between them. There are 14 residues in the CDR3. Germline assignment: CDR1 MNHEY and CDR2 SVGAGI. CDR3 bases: TGTGCCAGCAGTCAACCACCCCTGGCGGCCGAGCAGTACTTC. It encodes CASSQPPLAAEQYF.

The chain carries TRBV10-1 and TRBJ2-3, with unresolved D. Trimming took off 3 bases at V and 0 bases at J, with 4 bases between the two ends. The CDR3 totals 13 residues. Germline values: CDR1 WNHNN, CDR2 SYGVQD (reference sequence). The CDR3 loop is CASSDPSTDTQYF. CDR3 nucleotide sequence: TGCGCCAGCAGTGACCCTAGCACAGATACGCAGTATTTT.

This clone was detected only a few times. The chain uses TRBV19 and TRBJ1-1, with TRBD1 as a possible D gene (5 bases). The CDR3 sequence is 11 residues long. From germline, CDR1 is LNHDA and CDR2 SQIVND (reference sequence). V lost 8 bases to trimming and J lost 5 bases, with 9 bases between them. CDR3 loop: CASGGETEAFF. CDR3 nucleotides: TGTGCCAGTGGGGGAGAAACTGAAGCTTTCTTT.

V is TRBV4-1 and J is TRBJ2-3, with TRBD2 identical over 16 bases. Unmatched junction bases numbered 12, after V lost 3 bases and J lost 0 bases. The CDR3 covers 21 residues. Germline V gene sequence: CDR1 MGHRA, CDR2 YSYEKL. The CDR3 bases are TGCGCCAGCAGCCATCCTTCCCCGGGACTAGCGGGAGGGGCAAGCACAGATACGCAGTATTTT. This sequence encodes CASSHPSPGLAGGASTDTQYF.

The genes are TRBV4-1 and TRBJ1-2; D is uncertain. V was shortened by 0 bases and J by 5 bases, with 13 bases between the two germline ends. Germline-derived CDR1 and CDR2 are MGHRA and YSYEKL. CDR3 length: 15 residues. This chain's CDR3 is CASSQEVIQRYGYTF. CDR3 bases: TGCGCCAGCAGCCAAGAAGTCATTCAGAGGTATGGCTACACCTTC.

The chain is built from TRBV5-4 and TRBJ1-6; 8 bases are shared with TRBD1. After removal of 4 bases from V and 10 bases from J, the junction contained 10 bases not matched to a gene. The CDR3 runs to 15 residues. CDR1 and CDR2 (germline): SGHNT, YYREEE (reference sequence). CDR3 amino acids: CASSLPGQESSPLHF. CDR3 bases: TGTGCCAGCAGCCTCCCGGGACAGGAGTCATCACCCCTCCACTTT. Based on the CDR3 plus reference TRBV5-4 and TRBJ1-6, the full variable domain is ETGVTQSPTHLIKTRGQQVTLRCSSQSGHNTVSWYQQALGQGPQFIFQYYREEENGRGNFPPRFSGLQFPNYSSELNVNALELDDSALYLCASSLPGQESSPLHFGNGTRLTVT.

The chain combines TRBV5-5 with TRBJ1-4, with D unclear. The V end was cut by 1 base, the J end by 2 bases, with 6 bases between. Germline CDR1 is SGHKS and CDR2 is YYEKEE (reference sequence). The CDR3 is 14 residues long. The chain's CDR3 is CASSLFSTNEKLFF. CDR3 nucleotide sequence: TGTGCCAGCAGCTTGTTCAGCACTAATGAAAAACTGTTTTTT.

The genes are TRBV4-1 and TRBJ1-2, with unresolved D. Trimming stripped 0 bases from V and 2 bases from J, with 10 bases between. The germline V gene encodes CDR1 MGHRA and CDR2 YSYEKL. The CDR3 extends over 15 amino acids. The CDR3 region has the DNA TGCGCCAGCAGCCAAGATTCCGCGGGGAACTATGGCTACACCTTC. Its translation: CASSQDSAGNYGYTF.

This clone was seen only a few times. CDR3 coding DNA: TGCGCCAGCAGCGACCTCGGCAATCAGCCCCAGCATTTT. The encoded protein is CASSDLGNQPQHF. This sequence joins TRBV10-2 and TRBJ1-5; D gene unclear. CDR3 length: 13 amino acids. V shed 6 bases and J shed 2 bases, with 8 bases lying between them. Germline-derived CDR1 and CDR2 are WSHSY and SAAADI.

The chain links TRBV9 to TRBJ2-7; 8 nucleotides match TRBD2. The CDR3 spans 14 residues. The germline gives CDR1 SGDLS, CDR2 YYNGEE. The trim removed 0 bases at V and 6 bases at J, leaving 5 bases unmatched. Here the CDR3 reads CASSVELRGGEQYF. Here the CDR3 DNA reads TGTGCCAGCAGCGTAGAACTTCGGGGGGGCGAGCAGTACTTC.

The CDR3 nucleotides are TGTGCCAGCAGCTTCGGACAGGGAGGGAACACTGAAGCTTTCTTT. Translation: CASSFGQGGNTEAFF. The chain links TRBV11-3 to TRBJ1-1; 8 bases line up with TRBD1. The CDR3 has 15 amino acids. The ends lost 3 bases at V and 1 base at J; junction bases unmatched: 4. Germline V gives CDR1 SGHNT, CDR2 YENEEA. The whole variable domain, remainder taken from reference TRBV11-3 and TRBJ1-1, is EAGVVQSPRYKIIEKKQPVAFWCNPISGHNTLYWYLQNLGQGPELLIRYENEEAVDDSQLPKDRFSAERLKGVDSTLKIQPAELGDSAVYLCASSFGQGGNTEAFFGQGTRLTVV.

CDR3: CASSLGIAGNYGYTF. Here the CDR3 DNA reads TGTGCCAGCAGCTTAGGTATCGCTGGAAACTATGGCTACACCTTC. This rearrangement joins TRBV7-2 to TRBJ1-2, with D unclear. V lost 1 base, J lost 2 bases, and 11 bases lay in between. The CDR3 contains 15 residues. The V gene's germline CDR1 is SGHTA and CDR2 FQGNSA. The full variable domain, rest sourced from reference TRBV7-2 and TRBJ1-2, is GAGVSQSPSNKVTEKGKDVELRCDPISGHTALYWYRQSLGQGLEFLIYFQGNSAPDKSGLPSDRFSAERTGGSVSTLTIQRTQQEDSAVYLCASSLGIAGNYGYTFGSGTRLTVV.

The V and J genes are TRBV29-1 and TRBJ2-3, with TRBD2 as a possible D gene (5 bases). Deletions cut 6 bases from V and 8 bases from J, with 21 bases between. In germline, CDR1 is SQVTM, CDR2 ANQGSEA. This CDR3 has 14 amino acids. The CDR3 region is CSVDPDLSGVTQYF. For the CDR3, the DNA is TGCAGCGTGGACCCGGACTTAAGTGGGGTTACGCAGTATTTT.

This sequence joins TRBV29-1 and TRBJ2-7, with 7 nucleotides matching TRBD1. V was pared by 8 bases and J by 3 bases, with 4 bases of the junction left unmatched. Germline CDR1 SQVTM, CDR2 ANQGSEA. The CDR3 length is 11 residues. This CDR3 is CSSRDSYEQYF. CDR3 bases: TGCAGCTCCCGGGACAGCTACGAGCAGTACTTC.

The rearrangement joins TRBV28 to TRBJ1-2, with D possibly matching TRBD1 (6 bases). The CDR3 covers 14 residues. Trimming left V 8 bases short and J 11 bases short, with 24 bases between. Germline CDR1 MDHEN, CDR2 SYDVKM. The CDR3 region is CASVPGGQGTSYTF. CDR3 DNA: TGTGCCAGCGTCCCCGGGGGGCAGGGTACAAGTTACACCTTC.

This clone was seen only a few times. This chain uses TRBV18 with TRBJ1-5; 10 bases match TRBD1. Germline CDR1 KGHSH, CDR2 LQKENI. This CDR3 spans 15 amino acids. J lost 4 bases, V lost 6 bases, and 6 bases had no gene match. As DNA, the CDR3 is TGTGCCAGCTCGCCCCGGGACAGGGGAAATCAGCCCCAGCATTTT. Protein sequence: CASSPRDRGNQPQHF.

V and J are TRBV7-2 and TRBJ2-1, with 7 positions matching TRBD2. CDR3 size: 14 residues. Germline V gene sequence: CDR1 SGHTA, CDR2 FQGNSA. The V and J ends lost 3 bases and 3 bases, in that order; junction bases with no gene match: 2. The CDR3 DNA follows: TGTGCCAGCAGCTTTGGGGGGGGCTACAATGAGCAGTTCTTC. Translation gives CASSFGGGYNEQFF.

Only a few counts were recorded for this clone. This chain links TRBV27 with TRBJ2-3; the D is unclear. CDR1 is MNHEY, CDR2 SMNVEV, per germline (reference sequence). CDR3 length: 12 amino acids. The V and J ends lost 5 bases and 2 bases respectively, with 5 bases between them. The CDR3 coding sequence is TGTGCCAGCAGTAGGTACACAGATACGCAGTATTTT. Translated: CASSRYTDTQYF.

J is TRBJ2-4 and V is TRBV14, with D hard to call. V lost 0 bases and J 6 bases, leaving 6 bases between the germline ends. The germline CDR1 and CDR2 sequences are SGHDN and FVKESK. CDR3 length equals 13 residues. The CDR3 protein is CASSQDGRNIQYF. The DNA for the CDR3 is TGTGCCAGCAGCCAAGATGGCAGAAACATTCAGTACTTC.

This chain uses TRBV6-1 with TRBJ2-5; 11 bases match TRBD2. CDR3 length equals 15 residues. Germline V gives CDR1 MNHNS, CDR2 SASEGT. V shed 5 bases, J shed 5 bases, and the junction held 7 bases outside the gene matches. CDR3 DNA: TGTGCCAGCAGTATACTAGCGGGGGATGAGGAGACCCAGTACTTC. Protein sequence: CASSILAGDEETQYF.

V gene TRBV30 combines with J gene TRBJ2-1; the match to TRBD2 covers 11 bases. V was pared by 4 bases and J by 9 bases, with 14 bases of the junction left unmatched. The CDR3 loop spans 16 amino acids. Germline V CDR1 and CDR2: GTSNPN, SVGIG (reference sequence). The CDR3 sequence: CAWTPISGRATSEQFF. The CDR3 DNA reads TGTGCCTGGACCCCTATTAGCGGGAGGGCCACGAGTGAGCAGTTCTTC.